This T cell receptor (beta chain) is from a study of shared clonotypes between healthy human individuals. About the study: Researchers drew samples from two women and three men aged 18 to 49. Regarding the study as a whole: With a handful of donors compared, around 5% of naive CD4 clonotypes were shared. The represented genetic and exposure-history diversity was limited by the small number of donors.

Generated by immunoSEQ multiplex PCR, the TCRdb table keeps only in-frame clones and is missing some. This sample carries about 2.1 million clones, 85% to 95% of them seen once, and the ten largest clones take about 1.7%. As concerns this clone: Its cognate antigen is unknown.

Germline V gives CDR1 MGHRA, CDR2 YSYEKL. This CDR3 has 16 amino acids. Trimming took off 2 bases at V and 4 bases at J, with 18 bases between the two ends. Terminally differentiated effector memory CD45RA+ cells were excluded from the naive CD8 cells, which were CD45RO-negative and positively selected for CCR7. Donors included only healthy HIV-negative adults lacking recent acute infections or vaccinations. This chain joins TRBV4-1 and TRBJ2-7; tentative D call: TRBD2 (5 bases). Sequences were obtained from naive CD8+ T cells from PBMCs. This clonotype was sampled from a man between 18 and 29 years old in good health. Some clones in this sample may be carry-over from other donors' samples. This CDR3 is CASSQSARGLWYEQYF. The CDR3 nucleotides are TGCGCCAGCAGCCAATCGGCGCGAGGGCTTTGGTACGAGCAGTACTTC.